A single sample gave rise to the 24 T cell receptor beta chains below, sequenced in a study of molecular identifiers for immune sequencing clone quantification. Via MiXCR, TCRdb re-called the PCR reads, giving one row per CDR3 protein. The sample has around 470,000 distinct CDR3 sequences, around 21% seen once; the top ten hold around 0.84%. Sequencing was done on a sample of naive CD8+ T cells from blood, with Jurkat cell RNA spiked in. Subset in this sample: FACS-sorted CD8+CD4-CCR7+CD45RA+ naive T cells. These receptors were taken from a human donor in good health. Some libraries in this study had Jurkat cell RNA spiked in.

Details on this clonotype: Germline is not matched at one junction end, which may reflect a read error. This rearrangement joins TRBV7-9 to TRBJ1-1, with D maybe TRBD1 (5 bases). This CDR3 region has 17 residues. The V gene's germline CDR1 is SEHNR and CDR2 FQNEAQ (reference sequence). CDR3 bases: TGTGCCAGCAGCCCCGGGGGGTATGGGGTGTTGAGCACTGGAGCTTTCTTT. Amino acids: CASSPGGYGVLSTGAFF.

The sample holds many counts of this clonotype. The chain employs TRBV19 and TRBJ1-1, with unresolved D. CDR1 is LNHDA, CDR2 SQIVND, per germline (reference sequence). The CDR3 loop spans 14 amino acids. V lost 3 bases and J lost 8, with 16 bases in between. As DNA, the CDR3 is TGTGCCAGTAGTATGGCCAATGGACCCCCGGAAGCTTTCTTT. Protein: CASSMANGPPEAFF.

This clonotype was observed at least ten times. The chain links TRBV29-1 to TRBJ1-1; D not certain. V dropped 3 bases and J dropped 7 bases, with 6 bases sitting between them. Germline V gene lookup returns CDR1 SQVTM and CDR2 ANQGSEA. The CDR3 has 10 amino acids. CDR3 DNA: TGCAGCGTTGAGGTGCTTGAAGCTTTCTTT. The encoded protein is CSVEVLEAFF.

This clonotype was seen ten or more times. V usage is TRBV6-5 and J usage is TRBJ2-3, with TRBD2 as a possible D gene (6 bases). The V end lost 3 bases, the J end lost 6 bases, and 16 bases lay between the germline ends. The CDR3 contains 15 residues. Per germline, CDR1 MNHEY and CDR2 SVGAGI. This chain's CDR3 is CASSYGGLGADTQYF. CDR3 DNA: TGTGCCAGCAGTTATGGGGGGTTAGGGGCGGATACGCAGTATTTT.

This clonotype was detected many times. The V gene is TRBV28, the J gene TRBJ1-2; maybe TRBD1 (5 bases). The CDR3 contains 15 residues. Germline loops: CDR1 MDHEN, CDR2 SYDVKM. Trimming stripped 4 bases from V and 6 bases from J, with 18 bases between. This CDR3 reads CASSSTQQDSNGYTF. CDR3 DNA: TGTGCCAGCAGTTCAACCCAACAGGACTCCAATGGCTACACCTTC.

The chain couples TRBV20-1 to TRBJ1-5; D is perhaps TRBD1 (5 bases). CDR3 length equals 14 residues. Germline CDR1 reads DFQATT; CDR2 reads SNEGSKA (reference sequence). The V end was cut by 3 bases, the J end by 6 bases, with 15 bases between. CDR3 sequence reads: CSASGGGGRQPQHF. The CDR3 bases are TGCAGTGCTAGCGGCGGGGGTGGACGTCAGCCCCAGCATTTT.

The chain joins TRBV7-6 to TRBJ2-6; 8 nucleotides align to TRBD2. Per the germline V gene, CDR1 is SGHVS and CDR2 is FNYEAQ. The CDR3 spans 12 residues. V was clipped by 3 bases and J by 12 bases; unmatched bases: 1. CDR3 sequence reads: CASSFSGAVLTF. The CDR3 bases are TGTGCCAGCAGCTTTAGCGGGGCCGTCCTGACTTTC.

The gene calls are TRBV20-1 and TRBJ2-3, with D perhaps matching TRBD2 (5 bases). Germline V CDR1 and CDR2: DFQATT, SNEGSKA (reference sequence). With 6 bases removed from V and 0 bases from J, the gap between germline ends came to 25 bases. This CDR3 has 18 amino acids. The CDR3 spells CSARGYPAAPPSTDTQYF. The CDR3 coding sequence is TGCAGTGCCCGAGGATATCCAGCGGCCCCCCCCAGCACAGATACGCAGTATTTT.

Ten or more counts support this clonotype. V is TRBV12-3 or TRBV12-4 and J is TRBJ2-7, with D possibly being TRBD2 (5 bases). Trimming took off 3 bases at V and 12 bases at J, with 15 bases between the two ends. CDR3 length: 12 residues. The CDR3 reads CASSFSLAGLYF. The CDR3 DNA sequence: TGTGCCAGCAGTTTTTCGCTAGCTGGTTTGTACTTC.

Concerning this clonotype itself: A much larger clone lies a single base off, so this may be a read error. V and J are TRBV28 and TRBJ2-3; 11 bases align to TRBD2. The CDR3 covers 19 residues. Germline lookup yields CDR1 MDHEN and CDR2 SYDVKM. DNA for the CDR3: TGTGCCAGCAGTTTTAGTACTAGCGGGAGTAGTATGGGCACAGATACGCAGTGTTTT. It encodes CASSFSTSGSSMGTDTQCF.

Turning to this clonotype: Compared with germline, one end of the junction differs, possibly owing to a read error. This chain joins TRBV6-6 and TRBJ1-5; D is possibly TRBD1 (5 bases). This CDR3 is 16 amino acids long. Germline V CDR1 and CDR2: MNHNY, SVGAGI (reference sequence). Here the CDR3 reads CANSYQRGFSNQSQHF. The CDR3 DNA follows: TGTGCCAACAGTTACCAAAGGGGATTTAGCAATCAGTCCCAGCATTTT.

This clonotype was recorded at least ten times. Here the CDR3 DNA reads TGTGCCAGCAGTAAGGGACTCCTGGAGGACGAGCAGTACTTC. Amino acid sequence: CASSKGLLEDEQYF. The chain combines TRBV6-5 with TRBJ2-7; D is perhaps TRBD2 (6 bases). Trimming shortened V by 5 bases and J by 5 bases, and 16 bases separated the two germline ends. CDR1 is MNHEY and CDR2 is SVGAGI in the germline V gene. The CDR3 covers 14 residues.

This clonotype has at least ten counts. This chain links TRBV5-5 with TRBJ1-1; a weak D match, TRBD1 (5 bases). The V gene lost 1 base and the J gene lost 5 bases, with 12 bases spanning the gap. Germline CDR1 is SGHKS and CDR2 is YYEKEE (reference sequence). The CDR3 runs to 14 residues. The CDR3 region has the DNA TGTGCCAGCAGCTTGTGGGGGGATTTGACTGAAGCTTTCTTT. Residues: CASSLWGDLTEAFF.

This chain connects TRBV9 to TRBJ2-1; D possibly uses TRBD1 or TRBD2 (5 bases each). This CDR3 region has 13 residues. V gave up 5 bases and J gave up 9 bases, with 15 bases separating them. CDR1 is SGDLS and CDR2 is YYNGEE in the germline V gene. The CDR3 protein is CASSPSWGTEQFF. Written as DNA, the CDR3 is TGTGCCAGCAGTCCTTCTTGGGGGACTGAGCAGTTCTTC.

This clonotype was seen ten or more times. The chain employs TRBV24-1 and TRBJ2-7, with D possibly being TRBD2 (6 bases). CDR3 size: 13 residues. Per the germline V gene, CDR1 is KGHDR and CDR2 is SFDVKD. Trimming removed 10 bases at V and 0 bases at J, with 12 bases between. The DNA for the CDR3 is TGTGCCACATCGGCGGGGAGCTCCTACGAGCAGTACTTC. Its protein product is CATSAGSSYEQYF.

The rearrangement uses TRBV20-1 and TRBJ2-5; no clear D gene. The CDR3 sequence is 14 residues long. Germline V gene data show CDR1 as DFQATT and CDR2 as SNEGSKA (reference sequence). V gave up 3 bases and J gave up 3 bases, with 14 bases separating them. CDR3 protein: CSASAAPFEETQYF. CDR3 DNA: TGCAGTGCTAGCGCGGCCCCTTTCGAAGAGACCCAGTACTTC.

The sample holds many counts of this clonotype. CDR3 DNA: TGTGCCAGCAGTCCCATTACAGAGAACACTGAAGCTTTCTTT. This sequence encodes CASSPITENTEAFF. The V gene is TRBV12-3 or TRBV12-4, the J gene TRBJ1-1; no reliable D call. The CDR3 spans 14 residues. V gave up 5 bases and J gave up 1 base, with 11 bases separating them.

The CDR3 DNA is TGTGCCAGCCTCGAATGGACGGGCCCCTATAGCAATCAGCCCCAGCATTTT. Translation gives CASLEWTGPYSNQPQHF. The V call is TRBV6-2 or TRBV6-3, the J call TRBJ1-5, with D unresolved. Per germline, CDR1 MNHEY and CDR2 SVGEGT. V was pared by 8 bases and J by 0 bases, with 20 bases between. CDR3 length: 17 amino acids.

This clonotype occurred many times. The J gene is TRBJ2-3, the V gene TRBV7-2; D possibly corresponds to TRBD2 (6 bases). V was clipped by 0 bases and J by 2 bases, with 12 bases between them. This CDR3 region has 16 residues. Germline V gives CDR1 SGHTA, CDR2 FQGNSA. CDR3 protein: CASSLAHGGFTDTQYF. DNA of the CDR3: TGTGCCAGCAGCTTAGCTCATGGGGGGTTCACAGATACGCAGTATTTT.

The table lists this clonotype with many counts. V is TRBV5-5 and J is TRBJ2-7; no firm D call. The V and J ends lost 4 bases and 0 bases respectively, with 14 bases between them. This CDR3 has 15 residues. CDR1 is SGHKS and CDR2 is YYEKEE in the germline V gene (reference sequence). CDR3 coding DNA: TGTGCCAGCAGCCCCTGGGCAGGCAGCTCCTACGAGCAGTACTTC. Residues: CASSPWAGSSYEQYF.

The V and J genes are TRBV10-3 and TRBJ2-5; 9 bases agree with TRBD1. V gave up 3 bases and J gave up 4 bases; unmatched junction bases: 12. The germline V gene has CDR1 ENHRY and CDR2 SYGVKD. The CDR3 length is 17 residues. DNA of the CDR3: TGTGCCATCAGTGAAAATTCTGACAGGGGGTTTTCAGAGACCCAGTACTTC. Translation gives CAISENSDRGFSETQYF.

The chain combines TRBV7-9 with TRBJ2-1, with D possibly being TRBD1 (5 bases). The CDR3 extends over 16 amino acids. Trimming left V 5 bases short and J 0 bases short, with 14 bases between. Germline CDR1 reads SEHNR; CDR2 reads FQNEAQ (reference sequence). The CDR3: CASSPTGLSSYNEQFF. The CDR3 DNA reads as TGTGCCAGCAGCCCAACAGGATTGAGCTCCTACAATGAGCAGTTCTTC. Drawing the rest from reference TRBV7-9 and TRBJ2-1, the complete variable domain is DTGVSQNPRHKITKRGQNVTFRCDPISEHNRLYWYRQTLGQGPEFLTYFQNEAQLEKSRLLSDRFSAERPKGSFSTLEIQRTEQGDSAMYLCASSPTGLSSYNEQFFGPGTRLTVL.

The chain combines TRBV25-1 with TRBJ2-7, with D unresolved. CDR1 and CDR2 (germline): MGHDK, SYGVNS. Trimming removed 4 bases from V and 7 bases from J, with 14 bases in between. CDR3 size: 13 residues. Here the CDR3 reads CASSGLLTGEQYF. CDR3 nucleotides: TGTGCCAGCAGTGGGCTCTTAACCGGGGAGCAGTACTTC.

This clonotype was detected once. Just one base apart from a much larger clone, this may be a read error. The chain has TRBV4-1 and TRBJ2-1, with 11 bases lining up with TRBD2. The germline CDR1 and CDR2 sequences are MGHRA and YSYEKL. The CDR3 totals 16 residues. This chain's CDR3 is CANSQGTSGGYNEQFF. The CDR3 coding sequence is TGCGCCAACAGCCAAGGTACTAGCGGGGGTTACAATGAGCAGTTCTTC.